This T cell receptor (beta chain) comes out of a study of T cell responses to AZD1222 COVID-19 vaccine. Study-wide results and limits: CD4 TCRs linked to vaccination spanned spike, dominating at 160-218 and 743-854. Spike-specific TCR breadth and depth both grew after two AZD1222 doses. Repertoire sampling occurred only after the peak T cell response. Donors in the cohort were predominantly white British and more often female, and clonal diversity was possibly underestimated.

As concerns this clone: Antigen: not known.

The data were produced by immunoSEQ multiplex PCR, yet TCRdb's version contains in-frame clones alone and is incomplete. The sample has 86,000 or so clones; around nine tenths are singletons. CDR3 length equals 16 residues. V was shortened by 0 bases and J by 0 bases, with 11 bases between the two germline ends. Germline V gene sequence: CDR1 LGHDT, CDR2 YNNKEL (reference sequence). The sample was peripheral blood, taken 28 days after the second AZD1222 dose. The origin of this receptor is an adult who received the AZD1222 COVID-19 vaccine. The chain employs TRBV3-1 (or the pseudogene TRBV3-2) and TRBJ1-1; D remains unclear. CDR3 nucleotides: TGTGCCAGCAGCCAAGATTGGGCGGCCTTGAACACTGAAGCTTTCTTT. Translated: CASSQDWAALNTEAFF.